Below, one T cell receptor beta chain is given with its context. This CDR3 contains 18 residues. The germline V gene has CDR1 KGHSH and CDR2 LQKENI. V trimming: 1 base; J trimming: 0 bases; junction bases outside the gene matches: 9. Primers for the PCR totalled 60 Vbeta and 13 Jbeta. Libraries were prepared by immunoSEQ multiplex PCR; TCRdb keeps only in-frame clonotypes and omits some of them. The sample records tens of thousands of clones, around 80% being singletons. The source of the sample is a study of cytomegalovirus exposure and HLA in healthy donors. This clonotype originated in a woman in her fifties or sixties in good health and CMV-seropositive. This rearrangement joins TRBV18 to TRBJ2-5; 9 bases fit TRBD2. Sequencing input: PBMCs. The CDR3 DNA reads TGTGCCAGCTCACCACTAGCGGGGGCCCGAAAGTACCAAGAGACCCAGTACTTC. Its protein product is CASSPLAGARKYQETQYF.